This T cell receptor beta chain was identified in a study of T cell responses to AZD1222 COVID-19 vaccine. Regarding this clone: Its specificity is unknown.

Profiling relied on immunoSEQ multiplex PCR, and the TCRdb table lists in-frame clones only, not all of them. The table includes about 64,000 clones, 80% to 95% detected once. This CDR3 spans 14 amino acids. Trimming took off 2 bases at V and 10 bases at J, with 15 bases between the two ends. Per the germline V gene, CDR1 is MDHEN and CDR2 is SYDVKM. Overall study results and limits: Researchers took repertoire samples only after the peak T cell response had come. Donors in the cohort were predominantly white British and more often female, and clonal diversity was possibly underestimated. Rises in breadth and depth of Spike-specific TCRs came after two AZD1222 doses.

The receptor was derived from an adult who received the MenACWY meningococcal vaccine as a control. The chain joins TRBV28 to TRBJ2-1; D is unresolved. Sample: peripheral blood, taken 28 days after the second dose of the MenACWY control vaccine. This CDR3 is CASSLPFAVLEQFF. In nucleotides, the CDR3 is TGTGCCAGCAGTTTACCGTTCGCTGTTCTAGAGCAGTTCTTC. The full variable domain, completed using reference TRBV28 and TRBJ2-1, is DVKVTQSSRYLVKRTGEKVFLECVQDMDHENMFWYRQDPGLGLRLIYFSYDVKMKEKGDIPEGYSVSREKKERFSLILESASTNQTSMYLCASSLPFAVLEQFFGPGTRLTVL.